The next 9 T cell receptor beta chains were all read from a single sample in a study of human T cells and chemical hapten exposure. Using its own MiXCR run on the RACE reads, TCRdb lists one record per CDR3 protein. The profile shows tens of thousands of distinct CDR3 sequences, approximately 10% of them singletons. Described time point: patch test 2, 6 weeks after DPC sensitization. Documented treatment: therapeutic diphenylcyclopropenone sensitization with weekly scalp DPC. Sample: whole blood, taken in connection with sensitization to the hapten diphenylcyclopropenone (DPC). These TCRs come from a man aged 35-49 years with alopecia areata. Some clones in this sample may be carry-over from other donors' samples.

This clonotype has more than one count but fewer than ten. The chain carries TRBV14 and TRBJ2-1; tentative D call: TRBD1 (5 bases). V lost 1 base and J lost 3, with 13 bases in between. Germline CDR1 SGHDN, CDR2 FVKESK. This CDR3 spans 16 amino acids. The CDR3 DNA reads as TGTGCCAGCAGCCAAGGTGTAGGGGCCTACTACAATGAGCAGTTCTTC. Encoded protein: CASSQGVGAYYNEQFF.

This clonotype was recorded a few times. The chain joins TRBV5-1 to TRBJ2-7; TRBD1 is a possible D gene (6 bases). Germline-derived CDR1 and CDR2 are SGHRS and YFSETQ. Trimming took 2 bases from V and 2 from J, leaving 14 bases between them. The CDR3 is made up of 15 amino acids. This chain's CDR3 is CASSFSGQSPYEQYF. Written as DNA, the CDR3 is TGCGCCAGCAGCTTCTCCGGACAGTCGCCCTACGAGCAGTACTTC.

The genes are TRBV9 and TRBJ2-7; D might be TRBD2 (6 bases). V was trimmed by 0 bases and J by 2 bases, leaving 15 bases between them. The germline gives CDR1 SGDLS, CDR2 YYNGEE. The CDR3 has 16 amino acids. The CDR3 nucleotides are TGTGCCAGCAGCGTAGGGAGCATAGCGGTCCCCTACGAGCAGTACTTC. Amino acids: CASSVGSIAVPYEQYF.

There are a few counts of this clonotype. The rearrangement uses TRBV5-1 and TRBJ1-1, with D tentatively TRBD1 (5 bases). This CDR3 has 15 residues. Per the germline V gene, CDR1 is SGHRS and CDR2 is YFSETQ. V was clipped by 4 bases and J by 5 bases, with 18 bases between them. In nucleotides, the CDR3 is TGCGCCAGCAGCCTAGAGATAGGACACGGGACTGAAGCTTTCTTT. Amino acids: CASSLEIGHGTEAFF.

This clonotype occurred many times. The chain uses TRBV29-1 and TRBJ1-4; 8 bases match TRBD1. CDR1 SQVTM and CDR2 ANQGSEA come from the germline V gene. This CDR3 has 16 residues. V dropped 4 bases and J dropped 14; count of bases not matched to a gene: 21. CDR3 residues: CSVGSGVGQGRGSLFF. The CDR3 DNA follows: TGCAGCGTTGGAAGCGGAGTCGGACAGGGCAGAGGGTCCCTGTTTTTT.

This clonotype was observed at least ten times. The V and J genes are TRBV3-1 and TRBJ2-1; tentatively, D is TRBD2 (6 bases). This CDR3 is 15 amino acids long. Germline V lookup: CDR1 LGHDT, CDR2 YNNKEL (reference sequence). V lost 6 bases to trimming and J lost 4 bases, with 16 bases between them. CDR3 region: CASSPGDLGYNEQFF. Here the CDR3 DNA reads TGTGCCAGCAGTCCGGGGGATCTCGGGTACAATGAGCAGTTCTTC.

This clonotype appeared many times. The rearrangement uses TRBV3-1 and TRBJ2-5, with D maybe TRBD2 (6 bases). V shed 10 bases and J shed 1 base, with 13 bases lying between them. This CDR3 region has 13 residues. Germline CDR1 and CDR2: LGHDT and YNNKEL (reference sequence). The CDR3 loop reads CATGGTSQETQYF. CDR3 DNA sequence: TGTGCCACCGGAGGGACCTCCCAAGAGACCCAGTACTTC.

The chain combines TRBV3-1 with TRBJ2-2, with D perhaps TRBD1 (5 bases). The CDR3 consists of 14 residues. Trimming removed 1 base at V and 6 bases at J, with 9 bases between. CDR1 and CDR2 from the germline V gene are LGHDT and YNNKEL (reference sequence). CDR3 protein: CASSQVWGAGELFF. The CDR3 nucleotides are TGTGCCAGCAGCCAAGTGTGGGGCGCCGGGGAGCTGTTTTTT.

V gene TRBV2 combines with J gene TRBJ2-3; TRBD2 matches at 9 bases. Trimming cost V 1 base and J 4 bases; bases outside gene matches: 6. The CDR3 loop spans 16 amino acids. The germline CDR1 and CDR2 sequences are SNHLY and FYNNEI. The CDR3 DNA sequence: TGTGCCAGCAGTGAAGAGGCGGGAGGGCCCGCAGATACGCAGTATTTT. Translation: CASSEEAGGPADTQYF.